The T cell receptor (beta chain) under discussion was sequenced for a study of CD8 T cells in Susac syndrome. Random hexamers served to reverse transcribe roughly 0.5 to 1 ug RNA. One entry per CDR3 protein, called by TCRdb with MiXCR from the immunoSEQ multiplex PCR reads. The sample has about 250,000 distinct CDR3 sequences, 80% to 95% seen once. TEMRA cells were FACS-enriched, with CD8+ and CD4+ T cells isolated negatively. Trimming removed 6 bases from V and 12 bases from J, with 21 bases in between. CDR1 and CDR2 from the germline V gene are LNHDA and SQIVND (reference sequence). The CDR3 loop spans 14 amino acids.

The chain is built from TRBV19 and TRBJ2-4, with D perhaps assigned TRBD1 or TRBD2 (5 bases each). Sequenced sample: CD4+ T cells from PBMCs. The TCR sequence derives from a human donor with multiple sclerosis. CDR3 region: CASRAPGPAPRQYF. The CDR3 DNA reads TGTGCCAGTAGAGCCCCGGGACCCGCTCCACGTCAGTACTTC.